The 8 T cell receptor beta chains below all came from one sample that was sequenced in a study of CD8+CD57+ T cells in acquired aplastic anemia. In patients chosen for sequencing, flow cytometry had shown CD8+CD57+ cell expansion. According to the study, genomic DNA was the template for TCR beta VDJ and CDR3 profiling. One entry per CDR3 protein, called by TCRdb with MiXCR from the reads. This table has 180,000 or so distinct CDR3 sequences, roughly 48% appearing once. What was sequenced was sorted CD4+, CD8+, or CD8+CD57+ T cells (not recorded which) from PBMCs. These TCRs come from a human donor with aplastic anemia.

As to this clonotype: A much larger clone lies a single base off, so this may be a read error. The CDR3 loop is CASSIPSDLITDTQYF. The DNA for the CDR3 is TGTGCCAGCAGTATACCCTCGGACCTTATCACAGATACGCAGTATTTT. The genes are TRBV7-3 and TRBJ2-3, with D unclear. The germline V gene encodes CDR1 SGHTA and CDR2 FQGTGA. Between the trimmed V and J ends, which lost 6 bases and 2 bases, there was a span of 18 bases. The CDR3 runs to 16 residues. Based on the CDR3 plus reference TRBV7-3 and TRBJ2-3, the full variable domain is GAGVSQTPSNKVTEKGKYVELRCDPISGHTALYWYRQSLGQGPEFLIYFQGTGAADDSGLPNDRFFAVRPEGSVSTLKIQRTERGDSAVYLCASSIPSDLITDTQYFGPGTRLTVL.

This clonotype was seen at least ten times. The rearrangement joins TRBV5-4 to TRBJ2-5, with TRBD2 matching over 8 bases. Germline values: CDR1 SGHNT, CDR2 YYREEE (reference sequence). The V segment lost 3 bases and the J segment 2 bases; nucleotides outside the gene matches: 3. The CDR3 is 14 amino acids. Written as DNA, the CDR3 is TGTGCCAGCAGCTCTGGCGGGGGGCAAGAGACCCAGTACTTC. It translates to CASSSGGGQETQYF.

This clonotype came up many times. The chain carries TRBV19 and TRBJ2-6; the match to TRBD1 covers 9 bases. With 6 bases clipped from V and 0 bases from J, the junction kept 9 bases outside the gene matches. Germline V gives CDR1 LNHDA, CDR2 SQIVND (reference sequence). The CDR3 runs 18 residues. The CDR3 DNA follows: TGTGCCAGTAGCCCTGTGGGACAGGGCTTCTCTGGGGCCAACGTCCTGACTTTC. It specifies CASSPVGQGFSGANVLTF.

There are many counts of this clonotype. The chain joins TRBV19 to TRBJ1-4; unclear D gene. CDR3 size: 19 residues. The V end was cut by 3 bases, the J end by 0 bases, with 20 bases between. Germline CDR1 reads LNHDA; CDR2 reads SQIVND (reference sequence). The CDR3 here is CASSIGGRAAVATNEKLFF. DNA of the CDR3: TGTGCCAGTAGTATCGGAGGACGGGCGGCCGTTGCAACTAATGAAAAACTGTTTTTT.

In its sample, this clonotype was seen many times. The chain links TRBV19 to TRBJ2-1; TRBD2 agrees at 9 bases. V trimming: 7 bases; J trimming: 4 bases; junction bases outside the gene matches: 5. Per germline, CDR1 LNHDA and CDR2 SQIVND (reference sequence). This CDR3 is built from 14 residues. This CDR3 is CASKSGGRYNEQFF. CDR3 sequence (DNA): TGTGCCAGTAAGAGCGGGGGGCGGTACAATGAGCAGTTCTTC.

The rearrangement uses TRBV12-3 or TRBV12-4 and TRBJ2-4, with 7 bases that match TRBD1. With 3 bases clipped from V and 0 bases from J, the junction kept 2 bases outside the gene matches. The CDR3 loop spans 15 amino acids. CDR3: CASSFKGAAKNIQYF. CDR3 coding DNA: TGTGCCAGCAGTTTCAAGGGGGCAGCCAAAAACATTCAGTACTTC.

This clonotype was observed at least ten times. The chain is built from TRBV7-2 and TRBJ2-1; no clear D. CDR3 length equals 14 residues. CDR1 and CDR2 (germline): SGHTA, FQGNSA. Trimming shortened V by 6 bases and J by 2 bases, and 11 bases separated the two germline ends. This chain's CDR3 is CASRAPWAYNEQFF. The CDR3 DNA is TGTGCCAGCAGGGCCCCATGGGCCTACAATGAGCAGTTCTTC.

The genes are TRBV7-9 and TRBJ2-7, with D tentatively TRBD1 (6 bases). From germline, CDR1 is SEHNR and CDR2 FQNEAQ (reference sequence). The ends were cut back, 5 bases at V and 7 bases at J, with 12 bases in the middle. The CDR3 length is 12 residues. CDR3 sequence: CASSAQGSEQYF. Here the CDR3 DNA reads TGTGCCAGCAGCGCACAGGGTTCTGAGCAGTACTTC.